This TCR beta chain was recorded in a study of blood T cell repertoires in COVID-19. On the study more broadly: Some COVID-19 samples were acute and others convalescent; all came from the United States, Italy and Spain.

Authors' analysis steps: Reference gene primer amplification gave nucleated cell count estimates. This table comes from immunoSEQ multiplex PCR, and its TCRdb copy is limited to in-frame clones, with some not included. The DNA gave D and trimming, while V, J and clone size come from that table. The table shows approximately 97,000 clones, with about 87% occurring only once. Germline loops: CDR1 SGHTA, CDR2 FQGNSA. The CDR3 sequence is 16 residues long. The germline V and J ends were trimmed by 4 bases and 1 base, with 14 bases remaining between them. The receptor was isolated from a human donor in a cohort sampled during active COVID-19. This chain connects TRBV7-2 to TRBJ2-4; D may be TRBD1 (6 bases). Sequenced sample: peripheral blood. The CDR3 coding sequence is TGTGCCAGCAGCTCTGTTGGGGGCTACGCCAAAAACATTCAGTACTTC. Translating it yields CASSSVGGYAKNIQYF. Based on the CDR3 plus reference TRBV7-2 and TRBJ2-4, the full variable domain is GAGVSQSPSNKVTEKGKDVELRCDPISGHTALYWYRQSLGQGLEFLIYFQGNSAPDKSGLPSDRFSAERTGGSVSTLTIQRTQQEDSAVYLCASSSVGGYAKNIQYFGAGTRLSVL.